The 14 T cell receptor beta chains below come from one sample, sequenced in a study of T cells in Graves' hyperthyroidism and ophthalmopathy. The investigators amplified TCR beta CDR3 regions from RNA transcripts. HTBI primers were employed in a first-round RT-PCR of the TCR CDR3. TCRdb reanalysed the multiplex PCR reads using MiXCR and keeps one entry per CDR3 protein. The table lists about 640,000 distinct CDR3 sequences, approximately 15% of them singletons. The sample consisted of blood. The receptor set was obtained from a woman in her forties or fifties with Graves' ophthalmopathy.

The rearrangement links TRBV4-3 to TRBJ2-1, with D perhaps matching TRBD2 (5 bases). The V gene lost 0 bases and the J gene lost 3 bases, with 12 bases spanning the gap. The CDR3 is made up of 16 amino acids. Germline loops: CDR1 LGHNA, CDR2 YSLEER. The chain's CDR3 is CASSQERVSVYNEQFF. In DNA form, the CDR3 reads TGCGCCAGCAGCCAAGAGCGGGTGTCGGTCTACAATGAGCAGTTCTTC.

This clonotype was recorded a few times. The J gene is TRBJ2-1, the V gene TRBV6-2 or TRBV6-3; D is ambiguous. Trimming removed 4 bases from V and 2 bases from J, with 6 bases in between. Germline V lookup: CDR1 MNHEY, CDR2 SVGEGT. The CDR3 runs to 13 residues. CDR3 region: CASSSLPYNEQFF. For the CDR3, the DNA is TGTGCCAGCAGTTCCCTTCCCTACAATGAGCAGTTCTTC.

This clonotype has at least ten counts. This chain links TRBV5-1 with TRBJ2-7; the match to TRBD2 covers 12 bases. CDR1 is SGHRS and CDR2 is YFSETQ in the germline V gene. With 4 bases clipped from V and 3 bases from J, the junction kept 8 bases outside the gene matches. The CDR3 extends over 16 amino acids. The CDR3 nucleotides read TGCGCCAGCAGCCCCCTGACTAGCGGGAGTATCTACGAGCAGTACTTC. Its translation is CASSPLTSGSIYEQYF.

The table lists this clonotype with many counts. The rearrangement links TRBV7-9 to TRBJ1-2, with TRBD1 identical over 7 bases. V was pared by 4 bases and J by 4 bases, with 9 bases of the junction left unmatched. The germline V gene has CDR1 SEHNR and CDR2 FQNEAQ (reference sequence). This CDR3 region has 15 residues. The DNA of the CDR3 is TGTGCCAGCAGCTCTATACAAGACAGGGCCTATGGCTACACCTTC. It codes for CASSSIQDRAYGYTF.

This clonotype was seen repeatedly, ten times or more. The chain is built from TRBV6-2 or TRBV6-3 and TRBJ1-2; the D is unclear. V was pared by 2 bases and J by 0 bases, with 16 bases between. CDR1 and CDR2 (germline): MNHEY, SVGEGT. CDR3 size: 17 residues. The CDR3, as DNA: TGTGCCAGCAGTTACCACCTCCCACGAGAAGCTAACTATGGCTACACCTTC. Amino acid sequence: CASSYHLPREANYGYTF.

This clonotype was counted at least ten times. The gene calls are TRBV5-1 and TRBJ2-2, with D perhaps matching TRBD2 (6 bases). Germline values: CDR1 SGHRS, CDR2 YFSETQ. The CDR3 sequence is 14 residues long. V lost 1 base, J lost 4 bases, and 8 bases lay in between. DNA of the CDR3: TGCGCCAGCAGCTTGCGGGGGAGCACCGGGGAGCTGTTTTTT. It encodes CASSLRGSTGELFF. Using reference TRBV5-1 and TRBJ2-2 for the parts outside the CDR3, the full variable domain is KAGVTQTPRYLIKTRGQQVTLSCSPISGHRSVSWYQQTPGQGLQFLFEYFSETQRNKGNFPGRFSGRQFSNSRSEMNVSTLELGDSALYLCASSLRGSTGELFFGEGSRLTVL.

This clonotype was seen repeatedly, ten times or more. This chain uses TRBV12-3 or TRBV12-4 with TRBJ2-6; TRBD1 matches at 9 bases. This CDR3 has 19 amino acids. J was trimmed by 3 bases and V by 4 bases; bases with no gene match: 13. CDR3 sequence: CASSSPWDREVSGANVLTF. CDR3 bases: TGTGCCAGCAGTTCCCCTTGGGACAGGGAGGTTAGTGGGGCCAACGTCCTGACTTTC.

The chain has TRBV9 and TRBJ1-1; D is perhaps TRBD1 (5 bases). Germline V gene lookup returns CDR1 SGDLS and CDR2 YYNGEE. CDR3 length equals 14 residues. V was shortened by 0 bases and J by 2 bases, with 8 bases between the two germline ends. CDR3 sequence reads: CASSVGGDNTEAFF. The CDR3 DNA sequence: TGTGCCAGCAGCGTAGGGGGGGATAACACTGAAGCTTTCTTT.

In its sample, this clonotype was seen many times. The chain uses TRBV7-6 and TRBJ2-7; D possibly corresponds to TRBD2 (5 bases). V lost 1 base to trimming and J lost 2 bases, with 12 bases between them. Looked up from germline, CDR1 is SGHVS and CDR2 is FNYEAQ. CDR3 length: 15 amino acids. The CDR3 coding sequence is TGTGCCAGCAGCTTAGAGGTCGGCGGGCCCTACGAGCAGTACTTC. Its protein is CASSLEVGGPYEQYF.

This chain links TRBV5-1 with TRBJ2-4, with D unclear. The length of the CDR3 is 14 residues. Germline V gene data show CDR1 as SGHRS and CDR2 as YFSETQ. The V end was cut by 7 bases, the J end by 1 base, with 12 bases between. The DNA of the CDR3 is TGCGCCAGCGGAAAAGACTCTGCCAAAAACATTCAGTACTTC. It translates to CASGKDSAKNIQYF.

The genes are TRBV6-2 or TRBV6-3 and TRBJ2-2; D is possibly TRBD1 (5 bases). Trimming removed 10 bases from V and 0 bases from J, with 18 bases in between. CDR1 and CDR2 from the germline V gene are MNHEY and SVGEGT. The CDR3 runs to 16 residues. The CDR3 sequence is CATTMGQDTNTGELFF. CDR3 nucleotides: TGTGCCACCACAATGGGGCAGGATACGAACACCGGGGAGCTGTTTTTT.

This clonotype was seen at least ten times. The chain combines TRBV18 with TRBJ1-1; a possible D gene is TRBD1 (5 bases). The ends were cut back, 6 bases at V and 0 bases at J, with 14 bases in the middle. The CDR3 runs to 15 residues. CDR1 KGHSH and CDR2 LQKENI come from the germline V gene. CDR3 nucleotide sequence: TGTGCCAGCTCCCTTAAAGGGGATTTGAACACTGAAGCTTTCTTT. It codes for CASSLKGDLNTEAFF. Full variable domain (outside the CDR3, taken from reference TRBV18 and TRBJ1-1): NAGVMQNPRHLVRRRGQEARLRCSPMKGHSHVYWYRQLPEEGLKFMVYLQKENIIDESGMPKERFSAEFPKEGPSILRIQQVVRGDSAAYFCASSLKGDLNTEAFFGQGTRLTVV.

Only a few counts were recorded for this clonotype. In DNA, the CDR3 is TGTGCCAGCAGCCAAGCAGGGAGTAGGGGCTACACCTTC. It translates to CASSQAGSRGYTF. The chain recombines TRBV14 with TRBJ1-2, with a weak D call TRBD1 (5 bases). Germline V gives CDR1 SGHDN, CDR2 FVKESK. Trimming pared 1 base from V and 8 bases from J, leaving 11 bases between. There are 13 residues in the CDR3.

This clonotype has only a few counts. The CDR3: CASTRTSGYTDTQYF. The CDR3 DNA follows: TGTGCCAGTACCCGGACTAGCGGATACACAGATACGCAGTATTTT. This chain links TRBV19 with TRBJ2-3, with 10 bases matching TRBD2. V dropped 7 bases and J dropped 2; count of bases not matched to a gene: 6. Germline assignment: CDR1 LNHDA and CDR2 SQIVND (reference sequence). The CDR3 runs to 15 residues.